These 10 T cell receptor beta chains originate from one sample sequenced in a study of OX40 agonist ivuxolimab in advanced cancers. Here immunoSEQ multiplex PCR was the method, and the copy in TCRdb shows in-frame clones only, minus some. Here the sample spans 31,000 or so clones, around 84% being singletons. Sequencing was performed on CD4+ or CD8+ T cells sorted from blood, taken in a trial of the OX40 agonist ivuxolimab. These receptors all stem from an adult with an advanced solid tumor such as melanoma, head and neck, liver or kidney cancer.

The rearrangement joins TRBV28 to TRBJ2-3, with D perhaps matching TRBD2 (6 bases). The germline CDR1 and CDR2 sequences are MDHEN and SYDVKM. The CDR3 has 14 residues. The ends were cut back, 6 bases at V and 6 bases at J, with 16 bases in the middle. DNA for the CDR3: TGTGCCAGCAGCCCGGGACTGGTTCTGGATACGCAGTATTTT. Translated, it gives CASSPGLVLDTQYF.

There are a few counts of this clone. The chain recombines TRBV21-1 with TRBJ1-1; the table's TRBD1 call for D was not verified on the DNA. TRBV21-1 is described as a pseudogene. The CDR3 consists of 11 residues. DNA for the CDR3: TGTGCCAGCTGGGACAGGGATCGCGCTTTCTTT. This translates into CASWDRDRAFF.

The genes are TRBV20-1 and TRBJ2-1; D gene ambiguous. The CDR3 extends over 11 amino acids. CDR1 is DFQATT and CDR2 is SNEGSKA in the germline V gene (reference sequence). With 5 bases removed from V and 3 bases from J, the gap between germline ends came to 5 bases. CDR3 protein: CSAPDYNEQFF. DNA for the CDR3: TGCAGTGCTCCCGACTACAATGAGCAGTTCTTC.

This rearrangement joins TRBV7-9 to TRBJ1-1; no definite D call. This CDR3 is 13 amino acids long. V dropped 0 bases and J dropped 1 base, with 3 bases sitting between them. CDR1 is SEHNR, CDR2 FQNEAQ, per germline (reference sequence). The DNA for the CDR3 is TGTGCCAGCAGCTTAGCCCAGAACACTGAAGCTTTCTTT. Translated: CASSLAQNTEAFF.

The CDR3, as DNA: TGTGCCAGCAGCACCAGGGCTAGCGGGTTCTACGAGCAGTACTTC. This codes for CASSTRASGFYEQYF. This sequence joins TRBV28 and TRBJ2-7; 8 positions match TRBD2. V lost 6 bases to trimming and J lost 3 bases; unmatched junction nucleotides: 10. The CDR3 spans 15 residues. Germline-derived CDR1 and CDR2 are MDHEN and SYDVKM.

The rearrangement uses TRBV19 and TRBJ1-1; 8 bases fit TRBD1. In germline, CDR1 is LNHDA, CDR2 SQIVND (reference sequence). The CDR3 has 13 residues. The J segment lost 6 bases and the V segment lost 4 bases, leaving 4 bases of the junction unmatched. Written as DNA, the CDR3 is TGTGCCAGTAGTAGCCAGGGGGCCTCTGAAGCTTTCTTT. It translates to CASSSQGASEAFF.

This CDR3 is CASSTTPLTNSPLHF. The CDR3 DNA reads as TGTGCCAGCAGCACTACCCCGCTGACAAATTCACCCCTCCACTTT. The chain joins TRBV21-1 to TRBJ1-6; TRBD1, the table's D call, was not compared with the DNA. TRBV21-1 is classified as a pseudogene. CDR3 length: 15 residues.

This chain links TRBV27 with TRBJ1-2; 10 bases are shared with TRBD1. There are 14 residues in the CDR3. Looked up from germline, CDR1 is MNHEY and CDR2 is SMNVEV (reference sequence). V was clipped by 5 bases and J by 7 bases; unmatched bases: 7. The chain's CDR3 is CASSDRGHEAGYTF. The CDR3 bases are TGTGCCAGCAGTGACAGGGGGCACGAGGCTGGCTACACCTTC.

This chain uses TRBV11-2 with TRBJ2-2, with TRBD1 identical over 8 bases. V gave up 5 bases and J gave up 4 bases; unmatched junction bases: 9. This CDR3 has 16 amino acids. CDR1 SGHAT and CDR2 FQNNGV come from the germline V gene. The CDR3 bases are TGTGCCAGCAGCACCCAGGGGGCTCGGCCCACCGGGGAGCTGTTTTTT. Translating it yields CASSTQGARPTGELFF.

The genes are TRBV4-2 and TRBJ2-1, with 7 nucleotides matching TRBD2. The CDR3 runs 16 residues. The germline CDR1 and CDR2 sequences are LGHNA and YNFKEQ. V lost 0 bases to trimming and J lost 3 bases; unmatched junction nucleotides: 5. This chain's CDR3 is CASSQDAGLGYNEQFF. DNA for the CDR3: TGTGCCAGCAGCCAAGATGCAGGACTAGGCTACAATGAGCAGTTCTTC.